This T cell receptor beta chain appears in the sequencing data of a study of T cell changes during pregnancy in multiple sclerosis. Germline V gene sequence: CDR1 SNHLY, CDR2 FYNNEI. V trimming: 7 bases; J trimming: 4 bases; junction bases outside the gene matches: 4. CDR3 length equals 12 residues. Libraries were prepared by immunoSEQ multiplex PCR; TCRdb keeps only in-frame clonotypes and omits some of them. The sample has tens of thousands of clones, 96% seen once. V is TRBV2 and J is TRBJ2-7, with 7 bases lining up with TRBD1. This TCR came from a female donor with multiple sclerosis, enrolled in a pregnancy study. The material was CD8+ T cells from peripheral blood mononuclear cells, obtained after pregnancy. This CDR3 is CASKGTVYEQYF. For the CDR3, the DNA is TGTGCCAGCAAGGGGACAGTGTACGAGCAGTACTTC.